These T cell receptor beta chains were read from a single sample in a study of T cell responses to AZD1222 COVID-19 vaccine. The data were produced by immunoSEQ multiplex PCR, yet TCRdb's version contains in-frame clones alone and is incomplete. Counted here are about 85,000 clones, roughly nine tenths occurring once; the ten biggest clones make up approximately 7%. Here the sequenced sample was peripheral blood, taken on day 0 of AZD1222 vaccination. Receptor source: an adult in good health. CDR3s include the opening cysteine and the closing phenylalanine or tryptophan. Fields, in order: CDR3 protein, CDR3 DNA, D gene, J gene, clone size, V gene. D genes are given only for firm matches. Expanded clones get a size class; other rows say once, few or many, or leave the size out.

CDR3aa: CASSYGWGTEAFF; CDR3nt: TGTGCCAGCAGTTACGGGTGGGGGACTGAAGCTTTCTTT; d_gene: .; j_gene: TRBJ1-1; abundance: once; v_gene: TRBV6-5
CDR3aa: CASSMAPRRRGDTQYF; CDR3nt: TGTGCCAGTAGTATGGCGCCGAGGAGGCGGGGAGATACGCAGTATTTT; d_gene: .; j_gene: TRBJ2-3; abundance: .; v_gene: TRBV19
CDR3aa: CATRGTGVIAENEQFF; CDR3nt: TGTGCCACCAGGGGGACAGGGGTTATCGCCGAGAATGAGCAGTTCTTC; d_gene: TRBD1; j_gene: TRBJ2-1; abundance: few; v_gene: TRBV24-1
CDR3aa: CATRAGTGVYEQYF; CDR3nt: TGCGCCACCAGGGCGGGGACAGGGGTCTACGAGCAGTACTTC; d_gene: TRBD1; j_gene: TRBJ2-7; abundance: once; v_gene: TRBV10-2
CDR3aa: CASSLVTDSGNTIYF; CDR3nt: TGCGCCAGCAGCTTGGTGACAGACTCTGGAAACACCATATATTTT; d_gene: .; j_gene: TRBJ1-3; abundance: .; v_gene: TRBV5-1
CDR3aa: CASSDRKGQGDSGANVLTF; CDR3nt: TGTGCCAGCAGTGATAGAAAAGGACAGGGCGATTCTGGGGCCAACGTCCTGACTTTC; d_gene: TRBD1; j_gene: TRBJ2-6; abundance: once; v_gene: TRBV6-1
CDR3aa: CASSELVETQYF; CDR3nt: TGTGCCAGCAGTGAACTCGTAGAGACCCAGTACTTC; d_gene: .; j_gene: TRBJ2-5; abundance: .; v_gene: TRBV6-1
CDR3aa: CASSYGDQPQHF; CDR3nt: TGTGCCAGCAGTTACGGGGATCAGCCCCAGCATTTT; d_gene: .; j_gene: TRBJ1-5; abundance: .; v_gene: TRBV12-3/TRBV12-4
CDR3aa: CASSYVAERGSYNEQFF; CDR3nt: TGTGCCAGCAGTTACGTGGCCGAAAGGGGCTCCTACAATGAGCAGTTCTTC; d_gene: .; j_gene: TRBJ2-1; abundance: few; v_gene: TRBV6-2/TRBV6-3
CDR3aa: CASSQEPGQHSYEQYF; CDR3nt: TGCGCCAGCAGCCAGGAGCCGGGACAGCACTCCTACGAGCAGTACTTC; d_gene: TRBD1; j_gene: TRBJ2-7; abundance: few; v_gene: TRBV4-3
CDR3aa: CASSISSNYGYTF; CDR3nt: TGTGCCAGTAGTATTAGTTCTAACTATGGCTACACCTTC; d_gene: .; j_gene: TRBJ1-2; abundance: .; v_gene: TRBV19
CDR3aa: CAWTSQRGWGEKLFF; CDR3nt: TGTGCCTGGACCTCACAACGGGGGTGGGGTGAAAAACTGTTTTTT; d_gene: .; j_gene: TRBJ1-4; abundance: .; v_gene: TRBV30